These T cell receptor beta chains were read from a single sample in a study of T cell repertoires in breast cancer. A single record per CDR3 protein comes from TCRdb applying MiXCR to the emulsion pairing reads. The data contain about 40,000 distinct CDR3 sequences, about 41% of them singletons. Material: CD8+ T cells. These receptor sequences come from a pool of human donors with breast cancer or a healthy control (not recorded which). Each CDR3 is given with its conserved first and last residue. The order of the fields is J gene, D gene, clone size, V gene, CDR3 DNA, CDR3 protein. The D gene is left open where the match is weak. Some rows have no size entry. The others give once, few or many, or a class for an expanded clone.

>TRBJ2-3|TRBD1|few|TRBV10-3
TGTGCCATCAGTGAGCCGACGGGGACAGCAACAGATACGCAGTATTTT
CAISEPTGTATDTQYF
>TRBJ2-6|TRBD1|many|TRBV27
TGTGCCAGCGGGACAGACTCTGGGGCCAACGTCCTGACTTTC
CASGTDSGANVLTF
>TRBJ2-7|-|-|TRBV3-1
TGTGCCAGCAGCCAAGATCGACACTACGAGCAGTACTTC
CASSQDRHYEQYF
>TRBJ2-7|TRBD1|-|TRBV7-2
TGTGCCAGCAGCCGAAGGTCCCGGACAGGGGGCCTGTACTTC
CASSRRSRTGGLYF
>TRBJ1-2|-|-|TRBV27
TGTGCCAGCAGTCCACGAGATGCCTATGGCTACACCTTC
CASSPRDAYGYTF
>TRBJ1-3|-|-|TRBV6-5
TGTGCCAGCATGGCTGGAAACACCATATATTTT
CASMAGNTIYF
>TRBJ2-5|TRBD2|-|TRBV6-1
TGTGCCATCAGTGTACTCGGGGGGGCCCCGGAGACCCAGTACTTC
CAISVLGGAPETQYF
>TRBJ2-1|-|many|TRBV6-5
TGTGCCAGCAGTTACTCTAGGTACAATGAGCAGTTCTTC
CASSYSRYNEQFF
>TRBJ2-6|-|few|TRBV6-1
TGTGCCAGCAGTTCCCCCCGGCGGACTGGGGCCAACGTCCTGACTTTC
CASSSPRRTGANVLTF
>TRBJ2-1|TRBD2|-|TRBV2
TGTGCCAGCAGTGTTAGCGGGGTCTACAATGAGCAGTTCTTC
CASSVSGVYNEQFF
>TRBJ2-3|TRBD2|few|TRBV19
TGTGCCAGTAGTACTAGCGGGTCCTCAGATACGCAGTATTTT
CASSTSGSSDTQYF
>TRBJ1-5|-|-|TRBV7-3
TGTGCCAGCAGTCCGGCCCCAAATCAGCCCCAGCATTTT
CASSPAPNQPQHF
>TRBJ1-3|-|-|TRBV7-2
TGTGCCAGCAGCTTAACTTCCCGAGGAGGAAACACCATATATTTT
CASSLTSRGGNTIYF
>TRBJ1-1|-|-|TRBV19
TGTGCCAGTAGTGTGGTCATCCAGAACACTGAAGCTTTCTTT
CASSVVIQNTEAFF
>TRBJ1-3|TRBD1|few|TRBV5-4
TGTGCCAGCAGCCCGACAGGGGGTGGAAACACCATATATTTT
CASSPTGGGNTIYF
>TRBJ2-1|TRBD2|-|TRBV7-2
TGTGCCAGCAGCTTAACTAGCGGGACCTACAATGAGCAGTTCTTC
CASSLTSGTYNEQFF
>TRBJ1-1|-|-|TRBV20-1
TGCAGCGCTACCCCAGGGGAGGGCACTGAAGCTTTCTTT
CSATPGEGTEAFF
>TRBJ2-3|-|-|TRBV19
TGTGCCAGTAGTACAGGAGTCGCCGCAGTCTCCGATACGCAGTATTTT
CASSTGVAAVSDTQYF
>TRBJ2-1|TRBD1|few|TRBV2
TGTGCCAGCAGAGACAGGGGGAATGAGCAGTTCTTC
CASRDRGNEQFF
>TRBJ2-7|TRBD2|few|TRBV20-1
TGCAGTCCAATCACGGTTCGAGCGGGGGACAACGAGCAGTACTTC
CSPITVRAGDNEQYF
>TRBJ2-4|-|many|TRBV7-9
TGTGCCAGCAGCTTACCTGGGACGTCCATTCAGTACTTC
CASSLPGTSIQYF
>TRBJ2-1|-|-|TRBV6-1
TGTGCCAGCGCAATTAACACTGAGCAGTTCTTC
CASAINTEQFF
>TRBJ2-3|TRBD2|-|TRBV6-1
TGTGCCAGCAGTACCGGACTAGCTTCAGATACGCAGTATTTT
CASSTGLASDTQYF
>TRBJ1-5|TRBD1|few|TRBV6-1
TGTGCCAGCAACCAGGGGGCTGGGCCTCAGCCCCAGCATTTT
CASNQGAGPQPQHF
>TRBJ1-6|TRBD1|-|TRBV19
TGTGCCAGTGGGGACAGGGAGGGGAATTCACCCCTCCACTTT
CASGDREGNSPLHF
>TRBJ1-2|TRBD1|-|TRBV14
TGTGCCAGCAGCCAAGCGGGACAGTTTGACCTAGGCTACACCTTC
CASSQAGQFDLGYTF
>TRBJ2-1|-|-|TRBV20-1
TGCAGTGTCCTGGGGCGCGAGGGGCTTGAGCAGTTCTTC
CSVLGREGLEQFF
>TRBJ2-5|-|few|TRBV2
TGTGCCAGCAGTTTAGAAGCCCAAGAGACCCAGTACTTT
CASSLEAQETQYF
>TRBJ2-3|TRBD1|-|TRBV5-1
TGCGCCAGCAGCGCCGGACAGGGCACAGATACGCAGTATTTT
CASSAGQGTDTQYF
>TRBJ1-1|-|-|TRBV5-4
TGTGCCAGCAGCTCGACGCAGGTTGCGAACACTGAAGCTTTCTTT
CASSSTQVANTEAFF
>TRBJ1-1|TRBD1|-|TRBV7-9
TGTGCCGCGGGGGGGACAGTTAACACTGAAGCTTTCTTT
CAAGGTVNTEAFF
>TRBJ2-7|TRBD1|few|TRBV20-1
TGCAGTGCTGAGGGACAGGGTCCGGGCGAGCAGTACTTC
CSAEGQGPGEQYF
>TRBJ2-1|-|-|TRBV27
TGTGCCAGCAGTTTGGGCGGGATCGTGAATGAGCAGTTCTTC
CASSLGGIVNEQFF
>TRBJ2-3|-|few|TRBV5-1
TGCGCCAGCAGCCACGGGGACCAGACAGATACGCAGTATTTT
CASSHGDQTDTQYF
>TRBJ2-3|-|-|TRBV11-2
TGTGCCAGCAGCTTCAGACTAGGCGCAGATACGCAGTATTTT
CASSFRLGADTQYF
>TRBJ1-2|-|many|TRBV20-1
TGCAGTGCTAGCTTTGGACAGAATAACTATGGCTACACCTTC
CSASFGQNNYGYTF
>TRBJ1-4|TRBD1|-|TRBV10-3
TGTGCCATCAGGCCTGGGACAGGGATAAACGAAAAACTGTTTTTT
CAIRPGTGINEKLFF